This T cell receptor (beta chain) was sequenced in a study of OX40 agonist ivuxolimab in advanced cancers. The assay was immunoSEQ multiplex PCR, and TCRdb's table has in-frame clones only and misses some. The sample carries 65,000 to 85,000 clones, roughly 92% recorded once. CDR1 is SGHRS, CDR2 YFSETQ, per germline. The CDR3 loop spans 14 amino acids. The V and J ends lost 9 bases and 8 bases respectively, with 18 bases between them. The specimen was CD4+ or CD8+ T cells sorted from blood, collected in a trial of the OX40 agonist ivuxolimab. This sequence joins TRBV5-1 and TRBJ1-6; a weak D match, TRBD1 (5 bases). This TCR derives from an adult with an advanced solid tumor such as melanoma, head and neck, liver or kidney cancer. The CDR3 DNA sequence: TGCGCCACCGGGACCCGCGGGACGTATTCACCCCTCCACTTT. Its translation: CATGTRGTYSPLHF.